This T cell receptor beta chain appears in the sequencing data of a study of blood T cell repertoires in COVID-19. Data came from immunoSEQ multiplex PCR; TCRdb stores just in-frame clones and leaves some out. The sample includes about 240,000 clones, 85% to 90% of them seen just once. V lost 6 bases and J lost 1; bases outside the gene matches: 7. This CDR3 region has 15 residues. Per the germline V gene, CDR1 is MNHEY and CDR2 is SVGAGI. The clonotype was recovered from a young woman who had recovered from COVID-19. Sequencing was done on a sample of PBMCs or T cells enriched from blood (not recorded which). V and J are TRBV6-5 and TRBJ2-7; TRBD1 matches at 9 bases. CDR3 in DNA: TGTGCCAGCAGGGGCCGGGACAGGGAGTCCTACGAGCAGTACTTC. It codes for CASRGRDRESYEQYF.